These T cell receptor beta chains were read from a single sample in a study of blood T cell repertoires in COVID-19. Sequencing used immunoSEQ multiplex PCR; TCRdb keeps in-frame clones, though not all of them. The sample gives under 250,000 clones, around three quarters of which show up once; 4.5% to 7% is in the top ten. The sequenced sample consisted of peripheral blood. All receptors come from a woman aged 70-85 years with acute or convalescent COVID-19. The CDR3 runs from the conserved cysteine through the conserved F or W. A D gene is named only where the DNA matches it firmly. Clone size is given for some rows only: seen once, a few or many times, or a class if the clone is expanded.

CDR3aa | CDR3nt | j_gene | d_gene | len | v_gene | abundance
CASSRPSGYNEQFF | TGTGCCAGTAGCCGACCTAGCGGGTACAATGAGCAGTTCTTC | TRBJ2-1 | TRBD2 | 14 | TRBV19 | -
CASRLNTGELFF | TGTGCCAGCAGACTTAACACCGGGGAGCTGTTTTTT | TRBJ2-2 | - | 12 | TRBV28 | -
CASSPRMEYTEAFF | TGTGCCAGCTCACCTAGAATGGAGTACACTGAAGCTTTCTTT | TRBJ1-1 | - | 14 | TRBV18 | -
CASSFRPSGGQDTYEQYF | TGTGCCAGCAGCTTTAGGCCTTCGGGTGGACAGGACACCTACGAGCAGTACTTC | TRBJ2-7 | TRBD1 | 18 | TRBV13 | -
CASSLGPQEEAFF | TGCGCCAGCAGCTTGGGCCCGCAGGAGGAGGCTTTCTTT | TRBJ1-1 | - | 13 | TRBV5-1 | -
CASSPNRGDEQYF | TGTGCCAGCAGTCCAAACAGGGGTGACGAGCAGTACTTC | TRBJ2-7 | TRBD1 | 13 | TRBV2 | -
CASRGQGLDEQYF | TGTGCCAGCAGGGGACAGGGTCTCGACGAGCAGTACTTC | TRBJ2-7 | TRBD1 | 13 | TRBV6-6 | few
CASSQTGDNTEAFF | TGTGCCAGCAGCCAAACAGGAGATAACACTGAAGCTTTCTTT | TRBJ1-1 | - | 14 | TRBV7-9 | -
CSVNRNTGELFF | TGCAGCGTGAACAGGAACACCGGGGAGCTGTTTTTT | TRBJ2-2 | - | 12 | TRBV29-1 | -
CASSRPQGPQPQHF | TGTGCCAGCAGCCGACCCCAGGGGCCTCAGCCCCAGCATTTT | TRBJ1-5 | - | 14 | TRBV28 | -
CASSLDIFNYYGYTF | TGTGCCAGCAGCCTGGACATATTCAACTACTATGGCTACACCTTC | TRBJ1-2 | - | 15 | TRBV28 | -
CASSFQGDEQYF | TGTGCCAGCAGCTTTCAGGGGGACGAGCAGTACTTC | TRBJ2-7 | TRBD1 | 12 | TRBV11-2 | -
CASSLSGGNTGELFF | TGTGCCAGCAGTTTATCGGGAGGAAACACCGGGGAGCTGTTTTTT | TRBJ2-2 | TRBD2 | 15 | TRBV6-5 | -
CASSSTVPPLHF | TGTGCCAGTAGTTCAACAGTGCCACCCCTCCACTTT | TRBJ1-6 | - | 12 | TRBV19 | -
CASSAGRDTEAFF | TGTGCCAGCTCGGCAGGGAGGGACACTGAAGCTTTCTTT | TRBJ1-1 | - | 13 | TRBV18 | -
CASSQGDRGATEAFF | TGTGCCAGCAGCCAAGGGGACAGGGGTGCCACTGAAGCTTTCTTT | TRBJ1-1 | TRBD1 | 15 | TRBV3-1/TRBV3-2 | -
CASSKLTGDGYTF | TGTGCCAGCAGTAAATTGACAGGGGATGGCTACACCTTC | TRBJ1-2 | TRBD1 | 13 | TRBV27 | once
CASSFGQGETQYF | TGTGCCAGTAGTTTCGGACAGGGAGAGACCCAGTACTTC | TRBJ2-5 | TRBD1 | 13 | TRBV19 | -
CASTRPGGTEAFF | TGTGCCAGCACCCGACCGGGGGGAACTGAAGCTTTCTTT | TRBJ1-1 | - | 13 | TRBV28 | few
CASSIIDSGANVLTF | TGTGCCAGTAGTATAATAGACTCTGGGGCCAACGTCCTGACTTTC | TRBJ2-6 | - | 15 | TRBV19 | once
CASSVGLAGDTQYF | TGTGCCAGCAGCGTAGGGCTAGCGGGAGATACGCAGTATTTT | TRBJ2-3 | TRBD2 | 14 | TRBV9 | few
CASSLSRDNYDGYTF | TGTGCCAGCAGCTTATCTCGAGACAATTACGATGGCTACACCTTC | TRBJ1-2 | - | 15 | TRBV11-1 | -
CASRGVREEAFF | TGTGCCAGCAGGGGAGTAAGGGAGGAGGCTTTCTTT | TRBJ1-1 | - | 12 | TRBV6-5 | once
CASSASRTDTQYF | TGTGCCAGCAGCGCATCGCGAACGGATACGCAGTATTTT | TRBJ2-3 | - | 13 | TRBV3-1/TRBV3-2 | -
CASRSEGGSYEQYF | TGTGCCAGCAGGTCGGAAGGGGGCTCCTACGAGCAGTACTTC | TRBJ2-7 | - | 14 | TRBV6-5 | -
CSASTRALYEQYF | TGCAGTGCTAGTACCAGGGCTCTCTACGAGCAGTACTTC | TRBJ2-7 | - | 13 | TRBV20-1 | once